This T cell receptor (beta chain) originates from a study of molecular identifiers for immune sequencing clone quantification. Study overall: Replicate RNA from 20,000 or 100,000 naive CD8 T cells formed five aliquots; four were sequenced.

MiXCR was run by TCRdb on the PCR reads, yielding one entry per CDR3 protein. The data contain about 630,000 distinct CDR3 sequences, around 25% of them singletons. The sample was naive CD8+ T cells from blood, with Jurkat cell RNA spiked in. Subset specified: FACS-sorted CD8+CD4-CCR7+CD45RA+ naive T cells. The clonotype was recovered from a human donor in good health. Some libraries in this study had Jurkat cell RNA spiked in.

The DNA for the CDR3 is TGTGCCAGCAGCCACCCCGGGACAGGGGGGGCTACGCAGTATTTT. Amino acids: CASSHPGTGGATQYF. This chain joins TRBV3-1 and TRBJ2-3; 11 bases align to TRBD1. The CDR3 runs 15 residues. CDR1 is LGHDT and CDR2 is YNNKEL in the germline V gene (reference sequence). The V gene end was trimmed by 3 bases and the J gene end by 8 bases; junction bases not matched to a gene: 7.